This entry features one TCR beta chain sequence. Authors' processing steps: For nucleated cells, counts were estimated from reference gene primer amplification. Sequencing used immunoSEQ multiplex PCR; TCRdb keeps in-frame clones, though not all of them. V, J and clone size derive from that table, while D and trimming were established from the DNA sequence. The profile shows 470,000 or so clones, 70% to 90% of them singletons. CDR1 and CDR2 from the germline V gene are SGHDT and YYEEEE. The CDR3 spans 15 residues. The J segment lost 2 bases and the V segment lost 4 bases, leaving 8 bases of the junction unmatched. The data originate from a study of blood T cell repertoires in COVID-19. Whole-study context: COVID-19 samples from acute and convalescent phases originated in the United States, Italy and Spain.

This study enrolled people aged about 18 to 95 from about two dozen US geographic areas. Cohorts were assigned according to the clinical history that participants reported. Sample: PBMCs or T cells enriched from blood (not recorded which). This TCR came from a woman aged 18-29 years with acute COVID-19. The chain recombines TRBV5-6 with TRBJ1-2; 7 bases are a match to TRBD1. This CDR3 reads CASSPNPTGNYGYTF. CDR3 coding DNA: TGTGCCAGCAGCCCCAATCCGACAGGGAACTATGGCTACACCTTC.